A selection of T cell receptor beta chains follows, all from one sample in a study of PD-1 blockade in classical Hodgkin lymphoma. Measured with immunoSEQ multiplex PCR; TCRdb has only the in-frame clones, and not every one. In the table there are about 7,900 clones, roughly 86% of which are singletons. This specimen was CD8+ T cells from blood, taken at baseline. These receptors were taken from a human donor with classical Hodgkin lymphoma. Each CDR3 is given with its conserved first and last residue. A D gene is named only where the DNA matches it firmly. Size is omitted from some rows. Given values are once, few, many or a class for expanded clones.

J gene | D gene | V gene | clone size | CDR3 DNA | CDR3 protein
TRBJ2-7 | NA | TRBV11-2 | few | TGTGCCAGCAGCTTAGATCCAGGGGATATCTCCGAGCAGTACTTC | CASSLDPGDISEQYF
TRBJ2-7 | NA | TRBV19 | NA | TGTGCCAGTACCGCGGACAACACCTACGAGCAGTACTTC | CASTADNTYEQYF
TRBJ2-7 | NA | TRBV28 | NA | TGTGCCAGCAGTTTAGCTACCCCACCCTACGAGCAGTACTTC | CASSLATPPYEQYF
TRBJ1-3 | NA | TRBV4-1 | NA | TGCGCCAGCAGCCAAGTAGGCGGGTCTGGAAACACCATATATTTT | CASSQVGGSGNTIYF
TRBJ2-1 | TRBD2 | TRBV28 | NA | TGTGCCAGCCGGCCGTACTCAGGACTAGCGGACTACAATGAGCAGTTCTTC | CASRPYSGLADYNEQFF
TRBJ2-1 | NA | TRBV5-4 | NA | TGTGCCAGCAGCTTGAATGTCTATGAGCAGTTCTTC | CASSLNVYEQFF
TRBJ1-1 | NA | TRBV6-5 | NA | TGTGCCAGCAGCCTAGTTGGCGACACTGAAGCTTTCTTT | CASSLVGDTEAFF
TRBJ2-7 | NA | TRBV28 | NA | TGTGCCAGCAGTTACAAAACAGGGTTAGGGAACTCCTACGAGCAGTACTTC | CASSYKTGLGNSYEQYF
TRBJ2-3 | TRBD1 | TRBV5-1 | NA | TGCGCCAGCAGCGCGACAGGGGGAAGTGCAGATACGCAGTATTTT | CASSATGGSADTQYF
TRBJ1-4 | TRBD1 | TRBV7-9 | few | TGTGCCAGCAGCATCACAGGGGAACTGTTTTTT | CASSITGELFF
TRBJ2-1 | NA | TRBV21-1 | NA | TGTGCCAGCGCGATAAATGAGCAGTTCTTC | CASAINEQFF
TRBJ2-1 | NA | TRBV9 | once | TGTGCCAGCAGCCCGGCTTTCAATGAGCAGTTCTTC | CASSPAFNEQFF
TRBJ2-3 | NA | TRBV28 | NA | TGTGCCAGCAGTCTTCCCGTCGTGGGGGCTATATACACAGATACGCAGTATTTT | CASSLPVVGAIYTDTQYF
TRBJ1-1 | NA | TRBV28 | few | TGTGCCAGCAGTAAGGGGGACATTGAAGCTTTCTTT | CASSKGDIEAFF
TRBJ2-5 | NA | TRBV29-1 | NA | TGCAGCGTTGAACCACTAGAGATGGAGACCCAGTACTTC | CSVEPLEMETQYF
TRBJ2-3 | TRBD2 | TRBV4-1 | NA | TGCGCCAGCGCGGGGGGGCAGGGGGATTTCGGGCGCACAGATACGCAGTATTTT | CASAGGQGDFGRTDTQYF
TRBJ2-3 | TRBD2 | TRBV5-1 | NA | TGCGCCAGCAGCTTGGTTAGCGGGAGAATTGGGGGCCGCACAGATACGCAGTATTTT | CASSLVSGRIGGRTDTQYF
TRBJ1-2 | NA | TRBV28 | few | TGTGCCAGCAGTTTAGTCGTCGCCGACGACTACTATGGCTACACCTTC | CASSLVVADDYYGYTF
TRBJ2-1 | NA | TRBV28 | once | TGTGCCAGCAGTTTGGGGACAAGGGACAATGAGCAGTTCTTC | CASSLGTRDNEQFF
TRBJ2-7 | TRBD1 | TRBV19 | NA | TGTGCCAGTAGTATTAGGGCGGGGACAGGAATTCCGGTCGAGCAGTACTTC | CASSIRAGTGIPVEQYF
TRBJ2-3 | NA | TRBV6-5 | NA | TGTGCCAGCAGTCCGAGCCGAGCCACAGATACGCAGTATTTT | CASSPSRATDTQYF
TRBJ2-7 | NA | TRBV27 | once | TGTGCCAGCAGTTTATCACGGGGGAGCTACGAGCAGTACTTC | CASSLSRGSYEQYF
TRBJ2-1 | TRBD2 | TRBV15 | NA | TGTGCCACCAGCACGAGCGGGAGCTCCTACAATGAGCAGTTCTTC | CATSTSGSSYNEQFF